Reported below is one T cell receptor (beta chain). V gave up 4 bases and J gave up 8 bases; unmatched junction bases: 9. Germline loops: CDR1 SGHRS, CDR2 YFSETQ. The CDR3 has 16 amino acids. As processed by the authors: Nucleated cell counts were estimated from reference gene primer amplification. Some clones are missing from TCRdb's copy, which holds only in-frame ones; the method was immunoSEQ multiplex PCR. Clone size and V and J calls were adopted from that table, with D and trimming inferred from the DNA. This repertoire shows 300,000 to 400,000 clones, roughly 85% found once; its top ten account for about 1.9%. Within 2 weeks of study entry, exposed participants had contacted a PCR-confirmed or clinician-diagnosed COVID-19 case. The sample originates from a study of blood T cell repertoires in COVID-19. Study at large: There were acute and convalescent COVID-19 samples, and they came from the United States, Italy and Spain. T cells, B-cell-depleted T cells, or PBMCs supplied cDNA or gDNA.

The chain links TRBV5-1 to TRBJ1-6; 10 bases are shared with TRBD1. Sequencing was performed on PBMCs or T cells enriched from blood (not recorded which). This TCR was sampled from a woman aged 25 to 39 who had been exposed to COVID-19. CDR3: CASSEVDRGPHSPLHF. The DNA of the CDR3 is TGCGCCAGCAGCGAAGTTGACAGGGGGCCTCATTCACCCCTCCACTTT.